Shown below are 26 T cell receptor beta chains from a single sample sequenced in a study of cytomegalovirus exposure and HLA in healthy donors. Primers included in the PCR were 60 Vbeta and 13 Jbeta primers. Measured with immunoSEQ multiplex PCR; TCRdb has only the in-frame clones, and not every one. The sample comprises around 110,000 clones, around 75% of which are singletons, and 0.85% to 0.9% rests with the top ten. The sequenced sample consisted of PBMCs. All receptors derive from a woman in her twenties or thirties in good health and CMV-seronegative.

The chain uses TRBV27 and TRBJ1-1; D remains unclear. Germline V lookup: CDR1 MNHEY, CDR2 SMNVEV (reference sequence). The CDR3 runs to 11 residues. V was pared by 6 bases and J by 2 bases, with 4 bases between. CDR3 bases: TGTGCCAGCAGATCTAACACTGAAGCTTTCTTT. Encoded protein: CASRSNTEAFF.

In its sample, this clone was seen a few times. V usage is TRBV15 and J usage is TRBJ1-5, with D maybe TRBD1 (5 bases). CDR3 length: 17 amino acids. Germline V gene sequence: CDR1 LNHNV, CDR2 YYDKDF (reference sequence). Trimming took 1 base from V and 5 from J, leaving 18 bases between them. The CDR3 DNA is TGTGCCACCAGCAGAGGGCTTAGGGAGGGGAAAGATCAGCCCCAGCATTTT. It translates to CATSRGLREGKDQPQHF.

CDR3 nucleotides: TGTGCCAGCAGTTCTCCGGTGAGGCTTGAAGCTTTCTTT. Translated, it gives CASSSPVRLEAFF. This chain links TRBV6-5 with TRBJ1-1; D is undetermined. Germline values: CDR1 MNHEY, CDR2 SVGAGI. The CDR3 sequence is 13 residues long. V was shortened by 4 bases and J by 7 bases, with 13 bases between the two germline ends.

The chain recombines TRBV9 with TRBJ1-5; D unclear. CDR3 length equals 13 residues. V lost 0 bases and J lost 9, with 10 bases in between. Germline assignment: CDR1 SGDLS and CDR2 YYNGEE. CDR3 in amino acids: CASSVGVDSPQHF. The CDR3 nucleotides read TGTGCCAGCAGCGTAGGGGTTGACTCGCCCCAGCATTTT.

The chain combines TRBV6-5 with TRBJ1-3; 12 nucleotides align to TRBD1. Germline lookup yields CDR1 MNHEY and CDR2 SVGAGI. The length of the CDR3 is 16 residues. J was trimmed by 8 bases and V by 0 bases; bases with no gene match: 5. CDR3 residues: CASSYSGTGGADTIYF. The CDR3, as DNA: TGTGCCAGCAGTTACTCTGGGACAGGGGGCGCGGACACCATATATTTT.

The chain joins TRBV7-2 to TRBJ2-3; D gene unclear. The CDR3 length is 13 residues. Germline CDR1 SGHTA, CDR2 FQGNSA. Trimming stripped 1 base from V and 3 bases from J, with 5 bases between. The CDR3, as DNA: TGTGCCAGCAGCTTAGTCCTGACAGATACGCAGTATTTT. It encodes CASSLVLTDTQYF.

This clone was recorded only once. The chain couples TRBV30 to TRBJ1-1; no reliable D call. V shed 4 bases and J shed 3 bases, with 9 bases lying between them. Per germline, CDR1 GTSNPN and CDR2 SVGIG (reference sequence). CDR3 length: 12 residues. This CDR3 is CAWTREYTEAFF. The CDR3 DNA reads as TGTGCCTGGACCCGGGAGTACACTGAAGCTTTCTTT.

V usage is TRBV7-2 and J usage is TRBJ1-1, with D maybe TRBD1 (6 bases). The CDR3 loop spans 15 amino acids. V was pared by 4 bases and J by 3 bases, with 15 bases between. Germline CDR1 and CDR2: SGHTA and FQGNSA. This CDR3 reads CASSWDGGRDTEAFF. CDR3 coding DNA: TGTGCCAGCAGCTGGGACGGGGGGCGCGACACTGAAGCTTTCTTT.

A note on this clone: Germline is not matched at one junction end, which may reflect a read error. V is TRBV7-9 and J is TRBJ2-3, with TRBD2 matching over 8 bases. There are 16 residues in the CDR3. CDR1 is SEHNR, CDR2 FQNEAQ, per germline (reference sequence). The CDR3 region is CSSSSRAGASTDTQYF. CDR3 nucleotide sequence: TGTTCCAGCAGCTCTCGAGCGGGAGCTAGCACAGATACGCAGTATTTT. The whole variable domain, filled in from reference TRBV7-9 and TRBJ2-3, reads DTGVSQNPRHKITKRGQNVTFRCDPISEHNRLYWYRQTLGQGPEFLTYFQNEAQLEKSRLLSDRFSAERPKGSFSTLEIQRTEQGDSAMYLCSSSSRAGASTDTQYFGPGTRLTVL.

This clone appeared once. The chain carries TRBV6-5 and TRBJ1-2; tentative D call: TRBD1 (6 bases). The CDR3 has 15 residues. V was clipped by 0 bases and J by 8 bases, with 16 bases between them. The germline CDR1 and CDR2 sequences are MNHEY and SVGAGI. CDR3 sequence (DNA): TGTGCCAGCAGTTACTCATTCCGGGGACATCGCGGCTACACCTTC. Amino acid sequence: CASSYSFRGHRGYTF.

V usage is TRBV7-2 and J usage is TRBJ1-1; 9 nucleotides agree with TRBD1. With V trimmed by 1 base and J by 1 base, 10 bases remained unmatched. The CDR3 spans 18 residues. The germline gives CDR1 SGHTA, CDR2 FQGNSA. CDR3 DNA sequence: TGTGCCAGCAGCTTAGGCCTTGGACAGGGGCGTTCGAACACTGAAGCTTTCTTT. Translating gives CASSLGLGQGRSNTEAFF.

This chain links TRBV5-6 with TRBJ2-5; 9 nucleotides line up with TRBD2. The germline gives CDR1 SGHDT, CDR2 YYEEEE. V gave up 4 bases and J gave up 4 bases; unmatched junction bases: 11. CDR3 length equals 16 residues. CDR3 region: CASSRGGATSGETQYF. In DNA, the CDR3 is TGTGCCAGCAGCCGCGGAGGAGCGACTAGCGGAGAGACCCAGTACTTC.

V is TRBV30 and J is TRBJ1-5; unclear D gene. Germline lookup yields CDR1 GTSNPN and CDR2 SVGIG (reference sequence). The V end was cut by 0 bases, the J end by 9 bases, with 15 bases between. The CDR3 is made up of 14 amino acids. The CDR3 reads CAWSVPGVVGPQHF. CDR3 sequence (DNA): TGTGCCTGGAGTGTACCGGGTGTAGTGGGGCCCCAGCATTTT.

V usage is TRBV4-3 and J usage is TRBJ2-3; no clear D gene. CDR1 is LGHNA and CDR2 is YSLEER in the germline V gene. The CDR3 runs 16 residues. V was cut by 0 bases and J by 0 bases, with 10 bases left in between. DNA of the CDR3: TGCGCCAGCAGCCAAGATCGTTGGCCCAGCACAGATACGCAGTATTTT. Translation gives CASSQDRWPSTDTQYF.

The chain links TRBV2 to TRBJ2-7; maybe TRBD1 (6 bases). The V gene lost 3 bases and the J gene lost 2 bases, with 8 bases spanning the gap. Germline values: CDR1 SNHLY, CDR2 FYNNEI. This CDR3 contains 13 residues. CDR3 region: CASSDPGAYEQYF. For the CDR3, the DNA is TGTGCCAGCAGTGACCCAGGGGCCTACGAGCAGTACTTC.

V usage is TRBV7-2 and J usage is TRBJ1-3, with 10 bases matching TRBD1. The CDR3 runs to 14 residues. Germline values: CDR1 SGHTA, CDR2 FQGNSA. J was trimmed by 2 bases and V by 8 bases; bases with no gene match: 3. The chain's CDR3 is CASGGQGAGNTIYF. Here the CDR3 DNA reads TGTGCCAGCGGCGGACAGGGGGCTGGAAACACCATATATTTT.

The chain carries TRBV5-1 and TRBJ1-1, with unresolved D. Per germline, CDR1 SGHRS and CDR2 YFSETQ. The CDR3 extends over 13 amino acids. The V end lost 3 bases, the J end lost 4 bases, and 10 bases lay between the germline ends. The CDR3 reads CASSSGSPTEAFF. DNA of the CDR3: TGCGCCAGCAGCTCCGGGTCCCCCACTGAAGCTTTCTTT. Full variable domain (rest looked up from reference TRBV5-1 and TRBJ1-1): KAGVTQTPRYLIKTRGQQVTLSCSPISGHRSVSWYQQTPGQGLQFLFEYFSETQRNKGNFPGRFSGRQFSNSRSEMNVSTLELGDSALYLCASSSGSPTEAFFGQGTRLTVV.

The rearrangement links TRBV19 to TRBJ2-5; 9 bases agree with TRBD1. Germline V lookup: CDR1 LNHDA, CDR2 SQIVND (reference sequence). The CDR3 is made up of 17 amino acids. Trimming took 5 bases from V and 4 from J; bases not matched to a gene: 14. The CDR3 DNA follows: TGTGCCAGTAGTGGGGCCCTGGGACAGGGCGGGGGAGAGACCCAGTACTTC. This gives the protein CASSGALGQGGGETQYF.

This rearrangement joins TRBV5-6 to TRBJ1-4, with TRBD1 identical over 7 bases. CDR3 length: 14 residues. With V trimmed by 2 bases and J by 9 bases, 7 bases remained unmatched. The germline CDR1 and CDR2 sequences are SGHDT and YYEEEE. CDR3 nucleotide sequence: TGTGCCAGCAGCTTTCAGGGGGGTGGAAAAAAACTGTTTTTT. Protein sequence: CASSFQGGGKKLFF. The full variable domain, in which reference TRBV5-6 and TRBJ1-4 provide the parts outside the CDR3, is DAGVTQSPTHLIKTRGQQVTLRCSPKSGHDTVSWYQQALGQGPQFIFQYYEEEERQRGNFPDRFSGHQFPNYSSELNVNALLLGDSALYLCASSFQGGGKKLFFGSGTQLSVL.

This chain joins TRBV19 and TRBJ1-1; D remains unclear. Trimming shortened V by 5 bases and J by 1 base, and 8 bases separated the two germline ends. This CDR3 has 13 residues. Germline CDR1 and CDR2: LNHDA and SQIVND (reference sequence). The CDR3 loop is CASSVGRNTEAFF. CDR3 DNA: TGTGCCAGTAGTGTAGGGAGGAACACTGAAGCTTTCTTT.

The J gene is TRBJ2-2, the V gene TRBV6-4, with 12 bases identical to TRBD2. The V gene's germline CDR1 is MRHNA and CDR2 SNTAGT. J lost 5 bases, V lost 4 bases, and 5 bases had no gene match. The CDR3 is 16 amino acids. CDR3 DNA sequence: TGTGCCAGCAGTGGACTAGCGGGAGTGGGGACCGGGGAGCTGTTTTTT. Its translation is CASSGLAGVGTGELFF.

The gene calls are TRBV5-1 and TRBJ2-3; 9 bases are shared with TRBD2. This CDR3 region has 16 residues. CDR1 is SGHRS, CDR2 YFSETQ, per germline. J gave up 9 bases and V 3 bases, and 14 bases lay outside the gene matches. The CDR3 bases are TGCGCCAGCAGCTCACCGGAAACCGGGACTAGCCCGACGCAGTATTTT. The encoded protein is CASSSPETGTSPTQYF.

The CDR3 loop is CASSLAQDSPLHF. The CDR3 coding sequence is TGTGCCAGCAGCTTAGCTCAGGATTCACCCCTCCACTTT. The chain couples TRBV7-9 to TRBJ1-6, with unresolved D. V lost 0 bases and J lost 8, with 5 bases in between. The CDR3 runs 13 residues. Germline V CDR1 and CDR2: SEHNR, FQNEAQ (reference sequence).

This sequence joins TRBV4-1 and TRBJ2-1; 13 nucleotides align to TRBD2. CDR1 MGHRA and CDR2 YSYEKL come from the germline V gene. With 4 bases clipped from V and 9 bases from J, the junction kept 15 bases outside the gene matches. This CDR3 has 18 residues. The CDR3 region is CASSRDPLGTSGVGEQFF. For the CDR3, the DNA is TGCGCCAGCAGCCGAGATCCCCTAGGGACTAGCGGGGTAGGTGAGCAGTTCTTC.

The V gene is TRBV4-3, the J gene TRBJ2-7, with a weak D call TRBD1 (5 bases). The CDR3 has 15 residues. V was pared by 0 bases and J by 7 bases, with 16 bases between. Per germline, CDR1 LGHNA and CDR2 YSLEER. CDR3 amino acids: CASSQDLGRAEEQYF. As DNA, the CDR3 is TGCGCCAGCAGCCAAGATTTGGGCAGGGCGGAAGAGCAGTACTTC.

CDR3 loop: CASSDSYGYTF. The CDR3 DNA is TGTGCCAGCAGCGACTCATATGGCTACACCTTC. The chain couples TRBV2 to TRBJ1-2, with D unresolved. Trimming took 6 bases from V and 5 from J, leaving 7 bases between them. The CDR3 length is 11 residues. The germline CDR1 and CDR2 sequences are SNHLY and FYNNEI.